These 19 T cell receptor beta chains were all obtained from the same sample, sequenced in a study of blood T cell repertoires in COVID-19. Sequencing used immunoSEQ multiplex PCR; TCRdb keeps in-frame clones, though not all of them. The data contain under 150,000 clones, 88% of them singletons. Sequenced sample: peripheral blood. These receptors were obtained from a human donor in a cohort sampled during active COVID-19.

The rearrangement joins TRBV19 to TRBJ2-1; 8 nucleotides line up with TRBD2. The germline CDR1 and CDR2 sequences are LNHDA and SQIVND (reference sequence). This CDR3 spans 14 amino acids. Trimming removed 9 bases from V and 9 bases from J; junction bases left unmatched: 13. Here the CDR3 reads CASAPSGRQPEQFF. CDR3 nucleotides: TGTGCCAGCGCCCCGAGCGGGAGACAACCTGAGCAGTTCTTC.

As DNA, the CDR3 is TGCAGCGCCCTCGCCGGACACCAGAACACTGAAGCTTTCTTT. It yields the protein CSALAGHQNTEAFF. This sequence joins TRBV29-1 and TRBJ1-1; possibly TRBD1 for D (5 bases). With 7 bases removed from V and 1 base from J, the gap between germline ends came to 16 bases. Germline CDR1 SQVTM, CDR2 ANQGSEA. The CDR3 contains 14 residues.

The J gene is TRBJ2-1, the V gene TRBV28; 9 bases line up with TRBD1. This CDR3 has 14 amino acids. V lost 8 bases, J lost 4 bases, and 6 bases stayed unmatched. The germline gives CDR1 MDHEN, CDR2 SYDVKM. The CDR3 here is CASYGTGSYNEQFF. CDR3 DNA: TGTGCCAGCTACGGGACAGGGTCTTACAATGAGCAGTTCTTC.

V is TRBV5-1 and J is TRBJ2-3; unclear D gene. The CDR3 is made up of 16 amino acids. Trimming removed 0 bases at V and 0 bases at J, with 11 bases between. The germline CDR1 and CDR2 sequences are SGHRS and YFSETQ. CDR3 amino acids: CASSLASPSSTDTQYF. The CDR3 nucleotides are TGCGCCAGCAGCTTGGCCTCTCCTTCTAGCACAGATACGCAGTATTTT.

The gene calls are TRBV3-1 (or the pseudogene TRBV3-2) and TRBJ1-4, with D uncertain. This CDR3 region has 14 residues. Trimming cost V 1 base and J 8 bases, with 11 bases left between them. The germline CDR1 and CDR2 sequences are LGHDT and YNNKEL (reference sequence). CDR3 sequence (DNA): TGTGCCAGCAGCCAAGGAAGAGGGTGGGAAAAACTGTTTTTT. It is translated as CASSQGRGWEKLFF.

The rearrangement links TRBV4-3 to TRBJ2-1, with 7 bases fitting TRBD2. The germline gives CDR1 LGHNA, CDR2 YSLEER. V was clipped by 4 bases and J by 9 bases; unmatched bases: 6. CDR3 length: 13 residues. DNA of the CDR3: TGCGCCAGCAGCCCAGGACTAGTGTCTGAGCAGTTCTTC. Translating it yields CASSPGLVSEQFF.

This clone occurred a few times. The CDR3 coding sequence is TGTGCCAGCAGCCCCCAGACAGGGATTGACACTGAAGCTTTCTTT. As protein: CASSPQTGIDTEAFF. The chain combines TRBV7-9 with TRBJ1-1; 7 nucleotides agree with TRBD1. CDR1 and CDR2 from the germline V gene are SEHNR and FQNEAQ (reference sequence). The CDR3 consists of 15 residues. V was pared by 5 bases and J by 3 bases, with 9 bases of the junction left unmatched. Based on the CDR3 plus reference TRBV7-9 and TRBJ1-1, the full variable domain is DTGVSQNPRHKITKRGQNVTFRCDPISEHNRLYWYRQTLGQGPEFLTYFQNEAQLEKSRLLSDRFSAERPKGSFSTLEIQRTEQGDSAMYLCASSPQTGIDTEAFFGQGTRLTVV.

The V and J genes are TRBV19 and TRBJ1-1; D is perhaps TRBD1 (5 bases). The CDR3 totals 14 residues. V lost 5 bases and J lost 3, with 13 bases in between. Germline-derived CDR1 and CDR2 are LNHDA and SQIVND (reference sequence). This chain's CDR3 is CASSHGGFDTEAFF. Written as DNA, the CDR3 is TGTGCCAGTAGTCACGGGGGATTCGACACTGAAGCTTTCTTT.

The CDR3: CASSRGGYQPQHF. The CDR3, as DNA: TGTGCCAGTAGTAGGGGGGGGTATCAGCCCCAGCATTTT. The chain is built from TRBV19 and TRBJ1-5; a possible D gene is TRBD1 (5 bases). V gave up 4 bases and J gave up 5 bases, with 9 bases separating them. The CDR3 has 13 residues. Germline CDR1 reads LNHDA; CDR2 reads SQIVND (reference sequence).

V and J are TRBV5-8 and TRBJ2-2, with a tentative D call TRBD1 (6 bases). V was shortened by 0 bases and J by 7 bases, with 13 bases between the two germline ends. Germline loops: CDR1 SGHTS, CDR2 YDEGEE. The CDR3 totals 15 residues. The DNA for the CDR3 is TGTGCCAGCAGCTTGGAAGCCAGGGGTGACGGGGAGCTGTTTTTT. It yields the protein CASSLEARGDGELFF.

The chain carries TRBV27 and TRBJ2-1; TRBD2 is a possible D gene (6 bases). The ends were cut back, 7 bases at V and 0 bases at J, with 13 bases in the middle. Looked up from germline, CDR1 is MNHEY and CDR2 is SMNVEV (reference sequence). The length of the CDR3 is 15 residues. In nucleotides, the CDR3 is TGTGCCAGCAACCGTAGCGGACGCTCCTACAATGAGCAGTTCTTC. Residues: CASNRSGRSYNEQFF.

The chain carries TRBV9 and TRBJ1-6; D is unclear. The CDR3 length is 13 residues. Germline V gene lookup returns CDR1 SGDLS and CDR2 YYNGEE. Trimming stripped 6 bases from V and 7 bases from J, with 11 bases between. The CDR3 sequence: CASTRVENSPLHF. The CDR3 DNA sequence: TGTGCCAGCACGAGGGTGGAGAATTCACCCCTCCACTTT.

The J gene is TRBJ1-4, the V gene TRBV10-2; D gene unclear. Germline V gene lookup returns CDR1 WSHSY and CDR2 SAAADI. Trimming stripped 3 bases from V and 4 bases from J, with 6 bases between. This CDR3 contains 13 residues. This CDR3 is CASSEGSNEKLFF. The CDR3 coding sequence is TGCGCCAGCAGTGAAGGGAGTAATGAAAAACTGTTTTTT.

The genes are TRBV4-2 and TRBJ2-5; D uncertain. The CDR3 consists of 14 residues. Germline values: CDR1 LGHNA, CDR2 YNFKEQ. Trimming cost V 0 bases and J 2 bases, with 7 bases left between them. The CDR3 protein is CASSQEYRQETQYF. CDR3 coding DNA: TGTGCCAGCAGCCAAGAATACAGACAAGAGACCCAGTACTTC.

This chain connects TRBV4-1 to TRBJ2-7; possible D gene TRBD2, 6 bases. The length of the CDR3 is 14 residues. V shed 3 bases and J shed 0 bases, with 9 bases lying between them. Per the germline V gene, CDR1 is MGHRA and CDR2 is YSYEKL. This chain's CDR3 is CASSQSGLSYEQYF. For the CDR3, the DNA is TGCGCCAGCAGCCAGTCGGGACTCTCCTACGAGCAGTACTTC.

This sequence joins TRBV29-1 and TRBJ2-1, with TRBD1 as a possible D gene (7 bases). Germline lookup yields CDR1 SQVTM and CDR2 ANQGSEA. The V end was cut by 6 bases, the J end by 9 bases, with 18 bases between. This CDR3 is 13 amino acids long. CDR3 bases: TGCAGCGTAGGGCTAGCGACAGGGAGTGAGCAGTTCTTC. Protein: CSVGLATGSEQFF.

The chain uses TRBV3-1 (or the pseudogene TRBV3-2) and TRBJ2-2; 7 bases are a match to TRBD1. Germline loops: CDR1 LGHDT, CDR2 YNNKEL (reference sequence). The CDR3 runs to 15 residues. J lost 5 bases, V lost 0 bases, and 3 bases had no gene match. The CDR3, as DNA: TGTGCCAGCAGCCAAGAAAGGGGGCGGACCGGGGAGCTGTTTTTT. Translation: CASSQERGRTGELFF.

The genes are TRBV4-1 and TRBJ2-7; D not resolved. Germline CDR1 reads MGHRA; CDR2 reads YSYEKL. The germline V and J ends were trimmed by 1 base and 6 bases, with 16 bases remaining between them. The CDR3 spans 15 residues. DNA of the CDR3: TGCGCCAGCAGCCAAGTGGTTGCTGCGTCGCGCGAGCAGTACTTC. It codes for CASSQVVAASREQYF.

CDR3 residues: CASSLRIPGQPRGEQFF. CDR3 DNA sequence: TGTGCCAGCAGTCTAAGAATCCCGGGACAGCCTCGGGGTGAGCAGTTCTTC. This chain links TRBV3-1 (or the pseudogene TRBV3-2) with TRBJ2-1; 7 bases are a match to TRBD1. CDR3 length: 17 amino acids. Germline CDR1 reads LGHDT; CDR2 reads YNNKEL (reference sequence). V dropped 6 bases and J dropped 9; count of bases not matched to a gene: 20.